The 11 T cell receptor beta chains below were found in one sample sequenced in a study of T cell repertoires in cytomegalovirus infection. The antigens these receptors bind are not known. MiXCR, run by TCRdb on the reads, gives a single entry per CDR3 protein. The sample holds roughly 800,000 distinct CDR3 sequences; roughly 28% are singletons and the top ten take around 12%. Source: cultured CD8+ T cells from PBMCs, taken from culture after CMV antigen stimulation. The receptor source for this set is a human donor in good health (CMV status not recorded). Some clones in this sample may be carry-over from other donors' samples.

This clonotype was counted only a few times. The CDR3 reads CASSQEGVSWMPEAFF. The DNA of the CDR3 is TGCGCCAGCAGCCAAGAGGGAGTGTCCTGGATGCCTGAAGCTTTCTTT. The V and J genes are TRBV4-1 and TRBJ1-1; D unclear. The ends were cut back, 0 bases at V and 6 bases at J, with 17 bases in the middle. The CDR3 consists of 16 residues. In germline, CDR1 is MGHRA, CDR2 YSYEKL.

The chain has TRBV5-1 and TRBJ2-2, with a tentative D call TRBD2 (6 bases). This CDR3 is 20 amino acids long. Germline V CDR1 and CDR2: SGHRS, YFSETQ. The V gene lost 1 base and the J gene lost 0 bases, with 22 bases spanning the gap. CDR3 in amino acids: CASSLLRSEGTNTNTGELFF. In DNA, the CDR3 is TGCGCCAGCAGCTTGTTAAGGTCGGAGGGCACCAACACGAACACCGGGGAGCTGTTTTTT. The full variable domain, in which reference TRBV5-1 and TRBJ2-2 provide the parts outside the CDR3, is KAGVTQTPRYLIKTRGQQVTLSCSPISGHRSVSWYQQTPGQGLQFLFEYFSETQRNKGNFPGRFSGRQFSNSRSEMNVSTLELGDSALYLCASSLLRSEGTNTNTGELFFGEGSRLTVL.

V is TRBV24-1 and J is TRBJ2-1; possibly TRBD2 for D (5 bases). CDR3 size: 13 residues. Germline values: CDR1 KGHDR, CDR2 SFDVKD. The V gene lost 9 bases and the J gene lost 7 bases, with 15 bases spanning the gap. CDR3 nucleotides: TGTGCCACCGCTCGGGCCACGGGGAATGAGCAGTTCTTC. Residues: CATARATGNEQFF.

V usage is TRBV6-2 or TRBV6-3 and J usage is TRBJ2-5; a possible D gene is TRBD2 (7 bases). From germline, CDR1 is MNHEY and CDR2 SVGEGT. V lost 8 bases, J lost 5 bases, and 24 bases lay in between. The CDR3 extends over 16 amino acids. CDR3 DNA: TGTGCCAGCCGTTCTCCTCTGCGGGGGCCTCGGGAGACCCAGTACTTC. This encodes CASRSPLRGPRETQYF.

This chain uses TRBV28 with TRBJ2-3; 7 positions agree with TRBD2. The junction had 11 bases not matched to a gene; V was cut back by 4 bases and J by 1 base. CDR1 is MDHEN and CDR2 is SYDVKM in the germline V gene. This CDR3 contains 17 residues. The CDR3 loop is CASSSRTSGSGTDTQYF. In nucleotides, the CDR3 is TGTGCCAGCAGTTCCAGGACTAGTGGGTCTGGCACAGATACGCAGTATTTT.

The rearrangement links TRBV2 to TRBJ1-5; D may be TRBD1 (6 bases). The CDR3 spans 15 residues. V was shortened by 3 bases and J by 5 bases, with 14 bases between the two germline ends. Germline CDR1 and CDR2: SNHLY and FYNNEI. The CDR3 is CASSELAGVDQPQHF. The CDR3 DNA sequence: TGTGCCAGCAGTGAGTTGGCAGGGGTGGATCAGCCCCAGCATTTT.

This chain links TRBV28 with TRBJ1-1; D perhaps matches TRBD1 (5 bases). This CDR3 has 14 residues. The V gene lost 8 bases and the J gene lost 6 bases, with 19 bases spanning the gap. Germline loops: CDR1 MDHEN, CDR2 SYDVKM. Here the CDR3 DNA reads TGTGCCAGCGCCCACGGAAAGTTAGGGGCTGAAGCTTTCTTT. Protein product: CASAHGKLGAEAFF.

This clonotype turned up a few times. CDR3 in amino acids: CASKSSWTDTYNEQFF. The CDR3 region has the DNA TGTGCCAGCAAATCTTCTTGGACGGATACCTACAATGAGCAGTTCTTC. V gene TRBV6-1 combines with J gene TRBJ2-1, with D unclear. The CDR3 covers 16 residues. Trimming stripped 7 bases from V and 2 bases from J, with 18 bases between. The germline V gene encodes CDR1 MNHNS and CDR2 SASEGT.

This clonotype was counted between two and nine times. The chain recombines TRBV2 with TRBJ2-7; the match to TRBD2 covers 11 bases. The ends lost 10 bases at V and 1 base at J; junction bases unmatched: 3. CDR3 length: 13 residues. Germline V CDR1 and CDR2: SNHLY, FYNNEI. The DNA for the CDR3 is TGTGCCATCACTAGCGGGGGTTCCTACGAGCAGTACGTC. Translating gives CAITSGGSYEQYV.

This clonotype occurred a few times. The chain uses TRBV6-2 or TRBV6-3 and TRBJ2-1, with a tentative D call TRBD2 (7 bases). The CDR3 is 17 amino acids. CDR1 is MNHEY, CDR2 SVGEGT, per germline. Trimming removed 5 bases from V and 1 base from J, with 18 bases in between. CDR3 in amino acids: CASSPSGGPGSYNEQFF. The CDR3 region has the DNA TGTGCCAGCAGTCCCTCGGGGGGCCCTGGTTCCTACAATGAGCAGTTCTTC.

V gene TRBV2 combines with J gene TRBJ2-7; D is possibly TRBD1 or TRBD2 (5 bases each). Trimming removed 1 base at V and 5 bases at J, with 15 bases between. CDR1 is SNHLY and CDR2 is FYNNEI in the germline V gene. The CDR3 runs 15 residues. Here the CDR3 DNA reads TGTGCCAGCAGTGAAGTCCCGGGGCGCGGCAACGAGCAGTACTTC. Its translation: CASSEVPGRGNEQYF.